The 6 T cell receptor beta chains listed next were all sequenced from one sample in a study of shared clonotypes between healthy human individuals. TCRdb keeps only in-frame clones here, not all; method: immunoSEQ multiplex PCR. The repertoire holds millions of clones, with approximately 92% as singletons. Sequencing used naive CD4+ T cells sorted from blood. The subset was: CD45RA+ positively selected. Every receptor here comes from a man aged 18-30 years in good health.

V is TRBV2 and J is TRBJ2-2, with TRBD2 as a possible D gene (5 bases). Germline CDR1 and CDR2: SNHLY and FYNNEI. The CDR3 has 14 amino acids. The V end was cut by 6 bases, the J end by 3 bases, with 11 bases between. The CDR3: CASREVVDTGELFF. In nucleotides, the CDR3 is TGTGCCAGCAGGGAGGTCGTGGACACCGGGGAGCTGTTTTTT.

This clone was seen only once. The chain couples TRBV7-6 to TRBJ2-1, with 8 bases fitting TRBD2. V trimming: 1 base; J trimming: 6 bases; junction bases outside the gene matches: 8. This CDR3 region has 16 residues. Per the germline V gene, CDR1 is SGHVS and CDR2 is FNYEAQ. The CDR3 coding sequence is TGTGCCAGCAGCTTAGAAGGGCTAGCGGGCTTCAATGAGCAGTTCTTC. Its protein product is CASSLEGLAGFNEQFF. Full variable domain (remainder filled in from reference TRBV7-6 and TRBJ2-1): GAGVSQSPRYKVTKRGQDVALRCDPISGHVSLYWYRQALGQGPEFLTYFNYEAQQDKSGLPNDRFSAERPEGSISTLTIQRTEQRDSAMYRCASSLEGLAGFNEQFFGPGTRLTVL.

The genes are TRBV18 and TRBJ2-7; TRBD1 aligns across 8 bases. V trimming: 8 bases; J trimming: 0 bases; junction bases outside the gene matches: 6. The V gene's germline CDR1 is KGHSH and CDR2 LQKENI. The CDR3 is 14 residues long. This chain's CDR3 is CASRGGTGSYEQYF. Here the CDR3 DNA reads TGTGCCAGCCGTGGGGGGACAGGCTCCTACGAGCAGTACTTC.

The chain couples TRBV11-3 to TRBJ1-6, with 7 bases lining up with TRBD1. This CDR3 contains 16 residues. V was clipped by 4 bases and J by 1 base; unmatched bases: 4. Per germline, CDR1 SGHNT and CDR2 YENEEA. The CDR3 DNA sequence: TGTGCCAGCAGCTCCAGGGGGGAGTCCTATAATTCACCCCTCCACTTT. Translating gives CASSSRGESYNSPLHF.

This clone has only one observation. The chain is built from TRBV10-3 and TRBJ1-6; the D gene is possibly TRBD1 (5 bases). V was cut by 9 bases and J by 8 bases, with 14 bases left in between. This CDR3 has 13 amino acids. Germline assignment: CDR1 ENHRY and CDR2 SYGVKD. The CDR3 DNA reads TGTGCCATTGGGGGGACGGGGGATTCACCCCTCCACTTT. It is translated as CAIGGTGDSPLHF.

The chain couples TRBV10-3 to TRBJ1-1, with 11 bases matching TRBD1. This CDR3 contains 15 residues. V lost 3 bases to trimming and J lost 10 bases; unmatched junction nucleotides: 10. Per germline, CDR1 ENHRY and CDR2 SYGVKD. This CDR3 is CAISDPGQGGYGAFF. CDR3 in DNA: TGTGCCATCAGTGACCCGGGACAGGGGGGATATGGAGCTTTCTTT.